One sample yielded the 25 T cell receptor beta chains listed below, sequenced in a study of blood T cell repertoires in COVID-19. Sequencing used immunoSEQ multiplex PCR; TCRdb keeps in-frame clones, though not all of them. The sample yields around 310,000 clones, 90% seen once. Sequencing used peripheral blood. These receptors were taken from a middle-aged woman with COVID-19, enrolled during active disease.

Remarks on this clone: An end of the junction differs from the germline gene, which may be a read error. This chain connects TRBV12-3 or TRBV12-4 to TRBJ1-5; the match to TRBD1 covers 10 bases. The CDR3 covers 11 residues. CDR3 residues: CASSLGQGLVF. DNA of the CDR3: TGTGCCAGCAGCCTGGGACAGGGGCTTGTTTTT.

J is TRBJ2-5 and V is TRBV28, with a tentative D call TRBD2 (7 bases). The length of the CDR3 is 14 residues. Germline V CDR1 and CDR2: MDHEN, SYDVKM. Between the trimmed V and J ends, which lost 7 bases and 5 bases, there was a span of 17 bases. The CDR3 DNA reads as TGTGCCAGCACTCTGGCGGGGGCAGAGGAGACCCAGTACTTC. Translated, it gives CASTLAGAEETQYF.

The genes are TRBV27 and TRBJ1-1; 7 nucleotides match TRBD1. The V segment lost 5 bases and the J segment 2 bases; nucleotides outside the gene matches: 8. CDR3 length: 15 residues. Germline values: CDR1 MNHEY, CDR2 SMNVEV (reference sequence). In DNA form, the CDR3 reads TGTGCCAGCAGTAATTGGGACAGCCCTAACACTGAAGCTTTCTTT. This encodes CASSNWDSPNTEAFF.

The rearrangement links TRBV6-2 or TRBV6-3 to TRBJ2-1; TRBD2 agrees at 10 bases. V gave up 0 bases and J gave up 2 bases; unmatched junction bases: 16. CDR3 length: 21 amino acids. Germline CDR1 MNHEY, CDR2 SVGEGT. This chain's CDR3 is CASSYSVVRTSGLLPYNEQFF. CDR3 DNA: TGTGCCAGCAGTTACTCGGTCGTGCGGACTAGCGGATTACTACCCTACAATGAGCAGTTCTTC.

This sequence joins TRBV7-9 and TRBJ2-3; 8 positions agree with TRBD2. J was trimmed by 0 bases and V by 5 bases; bases with no gene match: 7. This CDR3 has 16 residues. CDR1 and CDR2 (germline): SEHNR, FQNEAQ (reference sequence). In nucleotides, the CDR3 is TGTGCCAGCAGCGATGGACTAGCCCCTAGCACAGATACGCAGTATTTT. This codes for CASSDGLAPSTDTQYF.

The chain is built from TRBV7-9 and TRBJ2-7; 11 positions agree with TRBD1. CDR3 length equals 15 residues. The J segment lost 4 bases and the V segment lost 1 base, leaving 3 bases of the junction unmatched. CDR1 is SEHNR and CDR2 is FQNEAQ in the germline V gene (reference sequence). CDR3 loop: CASSLGTGGAYEQYF. In DNA, the CDR3 is TGTGCCAGCAGCTTAGGGACAGGGGGCGCGTACGAGCAGTACTTC. The variable domain in full, with the rest retrieved from reference TRBV7-9 and TRBJ2-7, is DTGVSQNPRHKITKRGQNVTFRCDPISEHNRLYWYRQTLGQGPEFLTYFQNEAQLEKSRLLSDRFSAERPKGSFSTLEIQRTEQGDSAMYLCASSLGTGGAYEQYFGPGTRLTVT.

This chain joins TRBV2 and TRBJ2-5; 9 bases align to TRBD1. Germline CDR1 is SNHLY and CDR2 is FYNNEI. The CDR3 is 13 amino acids. The ends lost 8 bases at V and 5 bases at J; junction bases unmatched: 6. CDR3 in DNA: TGTGCCAGCGGGGACAGGGCAGCGGAGACCCAGTACTTC. Amino acid sequence: CASGDRAAETQYF.

The gene calls are TRBV7-3 and TRBJ2-3, with 7 bases that match TRBD1. The CDR3 is 15 amino acids. Germline loops: CDR1 SGHTA, CDR2 FQGTGA. The V and J ends lost 5 bases and 0 bases, in that order; junction bases with no gene match: 5. CDR3 protein: CASSRDSSSTDTQYF. The CDR3 coding sequence is TGTGCCAGCAGCCGGGACAGCTCTAGCACAGATACGCAGTATTTT.

The J gene is TRBJ2-5, the V gene TRBV7-2; 15 nucleotides line up with TRBD2. J was trimmed by 5 bases and V by 2 bases; bases with no gene match: 12. Germline CDR1 SGHTA, CDR2 FQGNSA. This CDR3 region has 19 residues. The CDR3 loop reads CASSLKLGGLAGGRETQYF. For the CDR3, the DNA is TGTGCCAGCAGCTTAAAACTGGGAGGACTAGCGGGGGGGCGGGAGACCCAGTACTTC.

The chain employs TRBV4-3 and TRBJ2-2, with a weak D call TRBD2 (5 bases). Trimming took off 1 base at V and 6 bases at J, with 15 bases between the two ends. Germline loops: CDR1 LGHNA, CDR2 YSLEER. The CDR3 totals 16 residues. CDR3 bases: TGCGCCAGCAGCCAAGCGGGGTCTTGGGGTCCCGGGGAGCTGTTTTTT. The encoded protein is CASSQAGSWGPGELFF.

This clone was seen only once. The CDR3 DNA reads as TGTGCCAGCAGCCAAGATCGTTCCGGGACAGGGGGCGCGAGCTATGGCTACACCTTC. It codes for CASSQDRSGTGGASYGYTF. V gene TRBV4-2 combines with J gene TRBJ1-2, with 12 bases identical to TRBD1. Germline CDR1 LGHNA, CDR2 YNFKEQ. V gave up 0 bases and J gave up 4 bases; unmatched junction bases: 12. This CDR3 is built from 19 residues.

V and J are TRBV27 and TRBJ2-2, with TRBD1 matching over 9 bases. V lost 4 bases, J lost 2 bases, and 2 bases stayed unmatched. CDR3 length equals 15 residues. CDR1 MNHEY and CDR2 SMNVEV come from the germline V gene (reference sequence). The CDR3 sequence: CASSYRGRNTGELFF. The CDR3 region has the DNA TGTGCCAGCAGTTACAGGGGGCGCAACACCGGGGAGCTGTTTTTT.

The V and J genes are TRBV6-5 and TRBJ2-7; D is unclear. Germline V gene data show CDR1 as MNHEY and CDR2 as SVGAGI. The length of the CDR3 is 15 residues. Deletions cut 7 bases from V and 0 bases from J, with 16 bases between. The CDR3 loop reads CASNSYGGSSYEQYF. For the CDR3, the DNA is TGTGCCAGCAATAGTTATGGCGGAAGCTCCTACGAGCAGTACTTC.

CDR3 in amino acids: CASSQVRGGADTQYF. In DNA form, the CDR3 reads TGCGCCAGCAGCCAAGTCCGTGGAGGGGCAGATACGCAGTATTTT. The V and J genes are TRBV4-3 and TRBJ2-3, with D possibly TRBD2 on 6 matching bases. The CDR3 has 15 amino acids. Germline CDR1 LGHNA, CDR2 YSLEER. Trimming stripped 1 base from V and 4 bases from J, with 12 bases between.

The J gene is TRBJ2-7, the V gene TRBV7-9, with 7 bases identical to TRBD1. The V and J ends lost 2 bases and 7 bases, in that order; junction bases with no gene match: 8. The germline CDR1 and CDR2 sequences are SEHNR and FQNEAQ (reference sequence). The CDR3 is 14 amino acids. The CDR3 loop reads CASSLNTGVLEQYF. The CDR3 nucleotides read TGTGCCAGCAGCTTAAACACAGGGGTTTTGGAGCAGTACTTC.

This clone was seen once. The rearrangement links TRBV21-1 to TRBJ1-4. TRBV21-1 is annotated as a pseudogene. The CDR3 runs 16 residues. CDR3 amino acids: CASSKAPQGGDEKLFF. The CDR3 DNA sequence: TGTGCCAGCAGCAAAGCTCCCCAGGGCGGGGATGAAAAACTGTTTTTT.

The chain links TRBV10-3 to TRBJ1-2; 8 bases fit TRBD1. Per the germline V gene, CDR1 is ENHRY and CDR2 is SYGVKD. The V and J ends lost 3 bases and 2 bases, in that order; junction bases with no gene match: 11. This CDR3 contains 17 residues. CDR3 sequence (DNA): TGTGCCATCAGTGACCCTTACCGACAGGGGCCCAACTATGGCTACACCTTC. Translating it yields CAISDPYRQGPNYGYTF.

The V and J genes are TRBV3-1 (or the pseudogene TRBV3-2) and TRBJ1-3, with no clear D. There are 15 residues in the CDR3. V shed 1 base and J shed 0 bases, with 7 bases lying between them. Germline V CDR1 and CDR2: LGHDT, YNNKEL (reference sequence). This CDR3 is CASSQGSGSGNTIYF. The CDR3 DNA follows: TGTGCCAGCAGCCAAGGATCGGGCTCTGGAAACACCATATATTTT.

The chain employs TRBV2 and TRBJ2-7; TRBD2 might be the D (5 bases). Germline CDR1 SNHLY, CDR2 FYNNEI. This CDR3 comprises 13 residues. The V gene lost 8 bases and the J gene lost 5 bases, with 16 bases spanning the gap. CDR3 DNA: TGTGCCAGCCGCACGGAGGTGAGCCACGAGCAGTACTTC. It is translated as CASRTEVSHEQYF.

The chain recombines TRBV27 with TRBJ1-1, with 9 nucleotides matching TRBD1. V trimming: 5 bases; J trimming: 7 bases; junction bases outside the gene matches: 5. CDR1 and CDR2 from the germline V gene are MNHEY and SMNVEV (reference sequence). This CDR3 contains 13 residues. CDR3 nucleotide sequence: TGTGCCAGCAGTCCGGACAGGGGATATGAAGCTTTCTTT. Amino acid sequence: CASSPDRGYEAFF.

The chain employs TRBV7-6 and TRBJ1-5, with TRBD1 as a possible D gene (5 bases). The CDR3 is 13 amino acids. V lost 1 base and J 7 bases, leaving 8 bases between the germline ends. In germline, CDR1 is SGHVS, CDR2 FNYEAQ. The CDR3 bases are TGTGCCAGCAGCTTAGGGGGCCCGCAGCCCCAGCATTTT. Its translation is CASSLGGPQPQHF.

The chain recombines TRBV2 with TRBJ1-5; maybe TRBD1 (6 bases). The V and J ends lost 5 bases and 0 bases respectively, with 8 bases between them. The CDR3 sequence is 14 residues long. CDR1 SNHLY and CDR2 FYNNEI come from the germline V gene. CDR3 residues: CASSTGNSNQPQHF. CDR3 sequence (DNA): TGTGCCAGCAGTACAGGGAATAGCAATCAGCCCCAGCATTTT.

This rearrangement joins TRBV25-1 to TRBJ1-2, with D perhaps TRBD1 (5 bases). The V and J ends lost 4 bases and 7 bases respectively, with 16 bases between them. Germline CDR1 MGHDK, CDR2 SYGVNS. This CDR3 has 14 residues. The CDR3 here is CASSGRGEVGGYTF. The CDR3 DNA reads as TGTGCCAGCAGTGGACGGGGGGAGGTTGGTGGCTACACCTTC.

This clone has just a few counts. The chain couples TRBV2 to TRBJ1-5; D possibly corresponds to TRBD1 (6 bases). V lost 6 bases and J 4 bases, leaving 13 bases between the germline ends. In germline, CDR1 is SNHLY, CDR2 FYNNEI. The CDR3 contains 14 residues. CDR3 bases: TGTGCCAGCAGCAACAGGGAGAGGAATCAGCCCCAGCATTTT. As protein: CASSNRERNQPQHF.

This sequence joins TRBV27 and TRBJ2-4; TRBD1 aligns across 7 bases. V lost 3 bases, J lost 1 base, and 9 bases stayed unmatched. Germline CDR1 reads MNHEY; CDR2 reads SMNVEV (reference sequence). The CDR3 totals 17 residues. CDR3 residues: CASSLMTGSLAKNIQYF. CDR3 sequence (DNA): TGTGCCAGCAGTTTGATGACAGGGTCGTTGGCCAAAAACATTCAGTACTTC.